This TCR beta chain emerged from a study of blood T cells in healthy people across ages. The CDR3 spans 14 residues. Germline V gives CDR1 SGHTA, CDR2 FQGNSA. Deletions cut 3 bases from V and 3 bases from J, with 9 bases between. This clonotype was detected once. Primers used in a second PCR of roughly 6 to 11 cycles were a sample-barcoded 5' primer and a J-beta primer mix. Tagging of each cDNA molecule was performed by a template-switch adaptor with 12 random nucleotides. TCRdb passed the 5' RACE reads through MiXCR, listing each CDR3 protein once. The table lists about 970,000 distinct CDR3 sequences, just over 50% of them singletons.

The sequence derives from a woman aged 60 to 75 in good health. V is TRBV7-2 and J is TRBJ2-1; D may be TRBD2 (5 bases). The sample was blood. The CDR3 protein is CASSLDFYYNEQFF. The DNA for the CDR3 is TGTGCCAGCAGCTTGGACTTCTACTACAATGAGCAGTTCTTC.